Below, 4 T cell receptor beta chains from the same sample are listed, as sequenced in a study of T cell clusters in autoimmune cytopenias. Each sample's input was approximately 270 ng genomic DNA, some 40,000 genome equivalents. Multiplex touch-down PCR amplified TRB using TRB-A and TRB-B pools in one tube. TCRdb reworked the multiplex PCR reads into one entry per CDR3 protein, no DNA. This sample contains about 12,000 distinct CDR3 sequences. These data also featured in a second study, about T cell repertoires in aging, cancer and after chemotherapy.

Sequencing was carried out using peripheral blood. The receptors were sampled from a human donor in good health.

The rearrangement links TRBV27 to TRBJ2-3; TCRdb calls TRBD2, which cannot be checked without DNA. The CDR3 contains 11 residues. CDR1 is MNHEY, CDR2 SMNVEV, per germline (reference sequence). The CDR3: CASSLRGPVYF.

V gene TRBV28 combines with J gene TRBJ2-2; the D gene TCRdb calls, TRBD1, cannot be checked with no DNA. The CDR3 loop spans 15 amino acids. Germline values: CDR1 MDHEN, CDR2 SYDVKM. CDR3 in amino acids: CASSLAGTKAGELFF.

In terms of frequency, this clonotype is medium-sized. J is TRBJ2-3 and V is TRBV7-2; TCRdb picks TRBD1, but there is no DNA to check that call. CDR3 length: 15 amino acids. Germline CDR1 is SGHTA and CDR2 is FQGNSA. The CDR3 loop reads CASSPDRVSTDTQYF.

Measured by frequency, this clonotype is medium-sized. The chain links TRBV6-5 to TRBJ2-1; TCRdb picks TRBD1, but there is no DNA to check that call. Germline assignment: CDR1 MNHEY and CDR2 SVGAGI. The CDR3 runs 13 residues. The CDR3 protein is CASSLLGGTEQFF.